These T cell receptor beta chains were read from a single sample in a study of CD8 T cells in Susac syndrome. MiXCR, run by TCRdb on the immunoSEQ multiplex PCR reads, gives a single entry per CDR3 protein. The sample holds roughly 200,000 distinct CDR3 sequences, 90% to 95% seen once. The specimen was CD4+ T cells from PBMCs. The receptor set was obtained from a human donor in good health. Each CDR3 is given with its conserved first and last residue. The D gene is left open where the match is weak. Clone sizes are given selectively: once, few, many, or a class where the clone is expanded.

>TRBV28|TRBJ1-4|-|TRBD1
CASSNRTGAEKLFF
TGTGCCAGCAGTAACCGGACAGGGGCGGAAAAACTGTTTTTT
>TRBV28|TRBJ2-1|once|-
CASFGESSYNEQFF
TGTGCCAGCTTCGGGGAGAGCTCCTACAATGAGCAGTTCTTC
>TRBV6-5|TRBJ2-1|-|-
CASSYSGGRNEQFF
TGTGCCAGCAGTTACTCGGGGGGGCGGAATGAGCAGTTCTTC
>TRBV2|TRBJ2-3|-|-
CASSGTPVGTDTQYF
TGTGCCAGCAGCGGGACGCCAGTTGGCACAGATACGCAGTATTTT
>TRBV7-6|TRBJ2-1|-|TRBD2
CASSSPGLVQEQFF
TGTGCCAGCAGCTCTCCGGGACTAGTGCAAGAGCAGTTCTTC
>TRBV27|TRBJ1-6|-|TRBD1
CASSATGGDWSPLHF
TGTGCCAGCAGTGCGACAGGGGGCGATTGGTCACCCCTCCACTTT
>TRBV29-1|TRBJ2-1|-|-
CSVARANEQFF
TGCAGCGTTGCCAGGGCAAATGAGCAGTTCTTC
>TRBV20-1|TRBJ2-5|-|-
CSAPTGDETQYF
TGCAGTGCTCCGACCGGGGACGAGACCCAGTACTTC
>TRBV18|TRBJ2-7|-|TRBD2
CASSPVGGAYEQYF
TGTGCCAGCTCACCAGTCGGGGGGGCCTACGAGCAGTACTTC
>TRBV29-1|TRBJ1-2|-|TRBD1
CSVEKTGQGYGYTF
TGCAGCGTTGAGAAGACAGGGCAGGGTTATGGCTACACCTTC
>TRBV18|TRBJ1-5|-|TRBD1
CASSPQGEAQPQHF
TGTGCCAGCTCACCTCAGGGGGAGGCTCAGCCCCAGCATTTT
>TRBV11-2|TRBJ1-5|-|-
CASSVSGGRQPQHF
TGTGCCAGCAGCGTAAGCGGGGGGCGACAGCCCCAGCATTTT
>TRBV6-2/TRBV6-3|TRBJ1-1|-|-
CASSQPSGTENTEAFF
TGTGCCAGCAGTCAACCATCCGGGACCGAGAACACTGAAGCTTTCTTT
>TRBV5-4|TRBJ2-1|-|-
CASSLDGGPNNEQFF
TGTGCCAGCAGCTTGGATGGGGGGCCAAACAATGAGCAGTTCTTC
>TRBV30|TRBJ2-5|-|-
CAWRGVGGGGETQYF
TGTGCCTGGAGGGGTGTCGGAGGGGGCGGTGAGACCCAGTACTTC
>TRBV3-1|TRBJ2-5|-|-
CASSQSAGGPQETQYF
TGTGCCAGCAGCCAAAGTGCTGGGGGGCCCCAAGAGACCCAGTACTTC
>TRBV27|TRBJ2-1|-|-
CASGDGAANEQFF
TGTGCCAGCGGCGATGGGGCGGCCAATGAGCAGTTCTTC
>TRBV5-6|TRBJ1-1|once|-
CASSWDKNEAFF
TGTGCCAGCAGCTGGGACAAAAATGAAGCTTTCTTT
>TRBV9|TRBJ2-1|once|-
CASSVELISYNEQFF
TGTGCCAGCAGCGTAGAACTTATATCCTACAATGAGCAGTTCTTC
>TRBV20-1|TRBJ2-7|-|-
CSARRGGVYEQYF
TGCAGTGCTAGAAGGGGGGGCGTATACGAGCAGTACTTC
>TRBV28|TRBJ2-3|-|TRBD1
CASSSSGQESTDTQYF
TGTGCCAGCAGTTCATCGGGACAGGAGTCCACAGATACGCAGTATTTT
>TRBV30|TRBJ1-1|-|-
CAWSVRWSLNTEAFF
TGTGCCTGGAGTGTACGATGGTCGCTGAACACTGAAGCTTTCTTT
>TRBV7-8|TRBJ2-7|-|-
CASSLVGRAYEQYF
TGTGCCAGCAGCTTAGTGGGGAGAGCCTACGAGCAGTACTTC
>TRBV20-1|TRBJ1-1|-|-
CRLHQGSGTEAFF
TGCAGGCTACACCAGGGGTCGGGGACTGAAGCTTTCTTT
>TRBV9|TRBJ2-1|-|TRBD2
CASSVDSGVEQEQFF
TGTGCCAGCAGCGTAGATAGCGGGGTGGAACAAGAGCAGTTCTTC
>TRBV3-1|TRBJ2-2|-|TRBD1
CASSQDPGGTGELFF
TGTGCCAGCAGCCAAGATCCAGGGGGCACCGGGGAGCTGTTTTTT
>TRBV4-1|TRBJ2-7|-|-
CASTSYRDGAYEQYF
TGCGCCAGCACCTCCTACCGGGACGGAGCCTACGAGCAGTACTTC
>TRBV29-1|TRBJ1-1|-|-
CSVSGPNAFF
TGCAGCGTTTCAGGTCCGAATGCTTTCTTT
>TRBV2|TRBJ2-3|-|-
CASGDIAESDTQYF
TGTGCCAGTGGGGACATAGCAGAGTCAGATACGCAGTATTTT
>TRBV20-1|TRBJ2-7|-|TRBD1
CSARRDRQSSSSYEQYF
TGCAGTGCTCGAAGGGACAGGCAATCCTCAAGCTCCTACGAGCAGTACTTC
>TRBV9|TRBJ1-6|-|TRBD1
CASSVDRTGVSPLHF
TGTGCCAGCAGCGTAGATCGGACAGGAGTTTCACCCCTCCACTTT
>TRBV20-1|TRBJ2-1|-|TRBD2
CSAQSGRGTYNEQFF
TGCAGTGCTCAAAGCGGGAGAGGGACCTACAATGAGCAGTTCTTC
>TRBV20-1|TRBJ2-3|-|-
CSASGVGDTQYF
TGCAGTGCTAGTGGGGTCGGAGATACGCAGTATTTT
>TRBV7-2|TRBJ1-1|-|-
CASSRTDGSTEAFF
TGTGCCAGCAGTCGGACAGACGGGTCCACTGAAGCTTTCTTT
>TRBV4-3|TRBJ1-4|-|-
CASSQDPGANSEKLFF
TGCGCCAGCAGCCAGGACCCAGGGGCGAACTCGGAAAAACTGTTTTTT
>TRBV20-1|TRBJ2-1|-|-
CSAPNPEGYGDEQFF
TGCAGTGCCCCTAATCCGGAGGGGTACGGCGATGAGCAGTTCTTC
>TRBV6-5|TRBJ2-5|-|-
CASSVPHGGGTQYF
TGTGCCAGTTCAGTCCCACATGGGGGTGGGACCCAGTACTTC
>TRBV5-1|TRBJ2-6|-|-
CASSPSPGANVLTF
TGCGCCAGCAGCCCGAGCCCTGGGGCCAACGTCCTGACTTTC
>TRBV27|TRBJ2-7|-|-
CASRPSGHYEQYF
TGTGCCAGCAGACCTTCAGGACACTACGAGCAGTACTTC
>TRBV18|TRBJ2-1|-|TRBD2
CASSPLLAEVNEQFF
TGTGCCAGCTCACCACTTCTAGCGGAAGTCAATGAGCAGTTCTTC
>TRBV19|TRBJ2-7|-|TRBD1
CASSMAGTGARYEQYF
TGTGCCAGTAGTATGGCCGGGACAGGGGCCCGCTACGAGCAGTACTTC
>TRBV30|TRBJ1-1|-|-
CAWNQASTEAFF
TGTGCCTGGAACCAGGCCAGCACTGAAGCTTTCTTT
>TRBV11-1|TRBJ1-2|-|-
CASSLVGSGENYGYTF
TGTGCCAGCAGCTTAGTCGGTTCAGGGGAGAACTATGGCTACACCTTC
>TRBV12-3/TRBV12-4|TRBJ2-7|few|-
CASSFSYEQYF
TGTGCCAGCAGTTTTTCCTACGAGCAGTACTTC
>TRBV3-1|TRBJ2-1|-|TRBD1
CASSQDGTGDYNEQFF
TGTGCCAGCAGCCAAGATGGAACAGGGGACTACAATGAGCAGTTCTTC
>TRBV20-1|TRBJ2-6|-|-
CSARRRGAGESGANVLTF
TGCAGTGCCCGGAGACGAGGGGCAGGGGAATCTGGGGCCAACGTCCTGACTTTC
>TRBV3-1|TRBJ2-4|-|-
CASTPRAGKNIQYF
TGTGCCAGCACCCCTCGGGCAGGCAAAAACATTCAGTACTTC
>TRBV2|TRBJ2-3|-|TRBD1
CASRDDRGTDTQYF
TGTGCCAGCAGGGACGACAGGGGCACAGATACGCAGTATTTT
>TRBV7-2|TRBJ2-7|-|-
CASSSGPYYEQYF
TGTGCCAGCAGCTCCGGACCTTACTACGAGCAGTACTTC
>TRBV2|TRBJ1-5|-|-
CASSAERTSNQPQHF
TGTGCCAGCAGCGCCGAAAGAACCAGCAATCAGCCCCAGCATTTT
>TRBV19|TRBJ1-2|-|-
CASSMEGPLSHGYTF
TGTGCCAGTAGTATGGAAGGGCCTTTAAGCCATGGCTACACCTTC
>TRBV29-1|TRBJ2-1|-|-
CSVGGWTYNEQFF
TGCAGCGTTGGGGGTTGGACCTACAATGAGCAGTTCTTC
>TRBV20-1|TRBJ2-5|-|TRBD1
CSARDLRTGGETQYF
TGCAGTGCTAGAGATTTGCGGACAGGGGGAGAGACCCAGTACTTC
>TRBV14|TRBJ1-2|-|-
CASSQDLAVYGYTF
TGTGCCAGCAGCCAAGATTTGGCGGTCTATGGCTACACCTTC